The 27 T cell receptor beta chains below come from one sample, sequenced in a study of shared clonotypes between healthy human individuals. Naivety among CD8 cells was defined by CD45RO negativity and positive CCR7 selection, thereby excluding terminally differentiated effector memory CD45RA+ cells. Libraries were prepared by immunoSEQ multiplex PCR; TCRdb keeps only in-frame clonotypes and omits some of them. Seen here are around 2,000,000 clones, around 96% observed once, and the top ten hold about 1.1%. Sequencing input: naive CD8+ T cells sorted from blood. The receptor source for this set is a man younger than 30 in good health.

The gene calls are TRBV7-8 and TRBJ2-7; 9 bases map to TRBD2. The CDR3 length is 16 residues. V shed 1 base, J shed 2 bases, and the junction held 6 bases outside the gene matches. Germline values: CDR1 SGHVS, CDR2 FQNEAQ. In DNA form, the CDR3 reads TGTGCCAGCAGCTTAGGGGTAGCGGGAGACACCTACGAGCAGTACTTC. This codes for CASSLGVAGDTYEQYF.

The chain couples TRBV5-5 to TRBJ1-6; tentatively, D is TRBD1 (6 bases). This CDR3 spans 15 amino acids. Germline loops: CDR1 SGHKS, CDR2 YYEKEE (reference sequence). With 4 bases removed from V and 7 bases from J, the gap between germline ends came to 15 bases. DNA for the CDR3: TGTGCCAGCAGCCCCCCGGAGGGGGAGAATTCACCCCTCCACTTT. It translates to CASSPPEGENSPLHF. Complete variable domain (other parts from reference TRBV5-5 and TRBJ1-6): DAGVTQSPTHLIKTRGQQVTLRCSPISGHKSVSWYQQVLGQGPQFIFQYYEKEERGRGNFPDRFSARQFPNYSSELNVNALLLGDSALYLCASSPPEGENSPLHFGNGTRLTVT.

The chain combines TRBV29-1 with TRBJ2-5; D gene ambiguous. V was trimmed by 4 bases and J by 0 bases, leaving 6 bases between them. CDR1 SQVTM and CDR2 ANQGSEA come from the germline V gene. The CDR3 loop spans 12 amino acids. The CDR3 sequence: CSVVSHQETQYF. The DNA of the CDR3 is TGCAGCGTTGTTTCTCACCAAGAGACCCAGTACTTC.

V is TRBV6-1 and J is TRBJ2-3, with D unresolved. CDR1 is MNHNS, CDR2 SASEGT, per germline. Between the trimmed V and J ends, which lost 5 bases and 5 bases, there was a span of 14 bases. CDR3 length: 14 residues. The CDR3: CASSFGIALDTQYF. Here the CDR3 DNA reads TGTGCCAGCAGTTTTGGGATAGCTCTAGATACGCAGTATTTT.

The chain employs TRBV2 and TRBJ2-7, with TRBD1 identical over 8 bases. The CDR3 consists of 15 residues. Germline CDR1 is SNHLY and CDR2 is FYNNEI. V was pared by 3 bases and J by 0 bases, with 4 bases of the junction left unmatched. DNA of the CDR3: TGTGCCAGCAGTGAGGGACAGGCAATCTCCTACGAGCAGTACTTC. This gives the protein CASSEGQAISYEQYF.

This chain uses TRBV28 with TRBJ2-1; 10 bases map to TRBD1. The CDR3 has 14 residues. With 5 bases clipped from V and 7 bases from J, the junction kept 5 bases outside the gene matches. The germline CDR1 and CDR2 sequences are MDHEN and SYDVKM. DNA of the CDR3: TGTGCCAGCAGTCAGACAGGGGGCGCGAATGAGCAGTTCTTC. As protein: CASSQTGGANEQFF.

In regard to this clone: Other DNA variants within this sample encode the same CDR3. This chain uses TRBV9 with TRBJ1-5; tentative D call: TRBD1 (6 bases). Trimming stripped 3 bases from V and 4 bases from J, with 8 bases between. The CDR3 sequence is 13 residues long. Germline loops: CDR1 SGDLS, CDR2 YYNGEE. The CDR3 sequence: CASSEGGNQPQHF. The CDR3 DNA follows: TGTGCCAGCAGCGAGGGGGGAAATCAGCCCCAGCATTTT.

The rearrangement links TRBV4-1 to TRBJ2-7; D is ambiguous. The CDR3 consists of 13 residues. Germline V CDR1 and CDR2: MGHRA, YSYEKL. V was clipped by 3 bases and J by 6 bases, with 12 bases between them. The CDR3 here is CASSHPAKSEQYF. The CDR3 nucleotides read TGCGCCAGCAGCCATCCCGCCAAATCCGAGCAGTACTTC.

The rearrangement joins TRBV2 to TRBJ2-7; 8 nucleotides align to TRBD1. The CDR3 has 14 residues. Germline V gives CDR1 SNHLY, CDR2 FYNNEI. J lost 1 base, V lost 6 bases, and 5 bases had no gene match. The DNA of the CDR3 is TGTGCCAGCAGGGGGACAGGATATTCCTACGAGCAGTACTTC. It encodes CASRGTGYSYEQYF.

The chain recombines TRBV5-1 with TRBJ2-7; D remains unclear. Trimming pared 1 base from V and 5 bases from J, leaving 13 bases between. Germline V CDR1 and CDR2: SGHRS, YFSETQ. The CDR3 contains 14 residues. The CDR3 spells CASSLWTPGDEQYF. The CDR3 region has the DNA TGCGCCAGCAGCTTGTGGACCCCCGGCGACGAGCAGTACTTC.

For the CDR3, the DNA is TGTGCCAGCAGCTTAGAGCTGGGGAGAGAGACCCAGTACTTC. Amino acid sequence: CASSLELGRETQYF. The rearrangement joins TRBV7-9 to TRBJ2-5; tentatively, D is TRBD2 (5 bases). Per germline, CDR1 SEHNR and CDR2 FQNEAQ (reference sequence). Trimming pared 1 base from V and 4 bases from J, leaving 10 bases between. The CDR3 runs to 14 residues.

This clone has only one observation. V gene TRBV28 combines with J gene TRBJ2-7; tentatively, D is TRBD2 (6 bases). The V end lost 8 bases, the J end lost 0 bases, and 14 bases lay between the germline ends. Per germline, CDR1 MDHEN and CDR2 SYDVKM. The CDR3 spans 14 residues. The CDR3 loop is CASWEAARSYEQYF. CDR3 DNA: TGTGCCAGCTGGGAGGCGGCCCGCTCCTACGAGCAGTACTTC.

This clone appeared once. This rearrangement joins TRBV5-6 to TRBJ2-3, with unresolved D. Per germline, CDR1 SGHDT and CDR2 YYEEEE. V lost 7 bases and J 6 bases, leaving 9 bases between the germline ends. The CDR3 extends over 11 amino acids. The CDR3 DNA reads as TGTGCCAGCGGGAACTCGGATACGCAGTATTTT. Protein sequence: CASGNSDTQYF.

The rearrangement uses TRBV5-6 and TRBJ2-3; D is perhaps TRBD2 (5 bases). Trimming left V 0 bases short and J 4 bases short, with 12 bases between. CDR1 is SGHDT, CDR2 YYEEEE, per germline. The CDR3 runs 15 residues. CDR3 DNA: TGTGCCAGCAGCTTGGGGGAGTCCGGGGCAGATACGCAGTATTTT. It is translated as CASSLGESGADTQYF.

The chain recombines TRBV13 with TRBJ2-1; D is undetermined. This CDR3 is 12 amino acids long. Germline V gene sequence: CDR1 PRHDT, CDR2 FYEKMQ (reference sequence). Trimming took off 3 bases at V and 5 bases at J, with 5 bases between the two ends. CDR3 in DNA: TGTGCCAGCAGCTTGTACCACAATGAGCAGTTCTTC. Protein: CASSLYHNEQFF. The full variable domain, in which reference TRBV13 and TRBJ2-1 provide the parts outside the CDR3, is AAGVIQSPRHLIKEKRETATLKCYPIPRHDTVYWYQQGPGQDPQFLISFYEKMQSDKGSIPDRFSAQQFSDYHSELNMSSLELGDSALYFCASSLYHNEQFFGPGTRLTVL.

In its sample, this clone was seen once. The genes are TRBV5-4 and TRBJ1-2; D not resolved. The CDR3 runs to 11 residues. Germline CDR1 reads SGHNT; CDR2 reads YYREEE (reference sequence). V dropped 3 bases and J dropped 5 bases, with 5 bases sitting between them. The CDR3 sequence: CASSYIYGYTF. CDR3 nucleotides: TGTGCCAGCAGCTACATTTATGGCTACACCTTC.

The chain is built from TRBV12-5 and TRBJ2-7; 7 nucleotides line up with TRBD1. Germline assignment: CDR1 LGHNT and CDR2 FRNRAP. V gave up 2 bases and J gave up 4 bases; unmatched junction bases: 5. The CDR3 is 14 residues long. The CDR3 nucleotides read TGTGCTAGTGGTTTGAGCACAGGGGCATACGAGCAGTACTTC. This sequence encodes CASGLSTGAYEQYF.

This CDR3 is CASSIGGGSNQPQHF. The CDR3 DNA sequence: TGTGCCAGCTCAATCGGAGGGGGTAGCAATCAGCCCCAGCATTTT. The chain has TRBV18 and TRBJ1-5; possible D gene TRBD1, 6 bases. This CDR3 is 15 amino acids long. Germline V CDR1 and CDR2: KGHSH, LQKENI. Trimming left V 5 bases short and J 0 bases short, with 11 bases between.

This clone is a singleton in its sample. The J gene is TRBJ2-1, the V gene TRBV6-1; 14 nucleotides agree with TRBD2. The length of the CDR3 is 15 residues. Trimming cost V 4 bases and J 6 bases; bases outside gene matches: 2. Germline V gene lookup returns CDR1 MNHNS and CDR2 SASEGT. The CDR3 DNA reads as TGTGCCAGCAGTGGGACTAGCGGGGGGTTCAATGAGCAGTTCTTC. Translating gives CASSGTSGGFNEQFF.

J is TRBJ2-7 and V is TRBV6-5; maybe TRBD1 (6 bases). The CDR3 contains 15 residues. Germline V lookup: CDR1 MNHEY, CDR2 SVGAGI. Trimming shortened V by 0 bases and J by 2 bases, and 11 bases separated the two germline ends. CDR3 DNA: TGTGCCAGCAGTTACTCGAGGACAGCCACCTACGAGCAGTACTTC. Translated, it gives CASSYSRTATYEQYF.

As DNA, the CDR3 is TGCAGCGCCGACCTTGCTAGCGGGGTCGTTGGTGAGCAGTTCTTC. Its protein product is CSADLASGVVGEQFF. The genes are TRBV29-1 and TRBJ2-1; 9 nucleotides align to TRBD2. In germline, CDR1 is SQVTM, CDR2 ANQGSEA. Losses at the gene ends were 7 bases for V and 9 bases for J; bases not matched to a gene: 16. This CDR3 is built from 15 residues.

The V call is TRBV5-1, the J call TRBJ2-3; 7 positions match TRBD2. The ends lost 1 base at V and 0 bases at J; junction bases unmatched: 5. The CDR3 sequence is 16 residues long. Germline V CDR1 and CDR2: SGHRS, YFSETQ. CDR3 sequence (DNA): TGCGCCAGCAGCTTGCTTGACGGGGGGAGCACAGATACGCAGTATTTT. Amino acids: CASSLLDGGSTDTQYF.

This clone was seen a single time. The CDR3 reads CASSQLGGSYNEQFF. DNA of the CDR3: TGTGCCAGCTCCCAGTTGGGGGGCTCCTACAATGAGCAGTTCTTC. The rearrangement links TRBV11-2 to TRBJ2-1; D possibly corresponds to TRBD2 (6 bases). V was pared by 8 bases and J by 0 bases, with 14 bases between. Germline CDR1 SGHAT, CDR2 FQNNGV. The CDR3 loop spans 15 amino acids.

The rearrangement joins TRBV10-1 to TRBJ2-1; the D gene is possibly TRBD1 (5 bases). Per the germline V gene, CDR1 is WNHNN and CDR2 is SYGVQD (reference sequence). CDR3 length equals 15 residues. Trimming pared 0 bases from V and 10 bases from J, leaving 16 bases between. The DNA for the CDR3 is TGCGCCAGCAGTGAGTCGAGCCTCAGGGTAGGGGAGCAGTTCTTC. It yields the protein CASSESSLRVGEQFF.

The CDR3: CASSLTSGLAETQYF. The DNA of the CDR3 is TGTGCCAGCAGTTTGACGTCGGGACTAGCCGAGACCCAGTACTTC. The J gene is TRBJ2-5, the V gene TRBV28; 9 bases fit TRBD2. This CDR3 contains 15 residues. V lost 3 bases, J lost 5 bases, and 7 bases stayed unmatched. The germline CDR1 and CDR2 sequences are MDHEN and SYDVKM.

V is TRBV11-2 and J is TRBJ1-1, with D possibly TRBD1 on 5 matching bases. V dropped 5 bases and J dropped 5 bases, with 21 bases sitting between them. This CDR3 contains 16 residues. The V gene's germline CDR1 is SGHAT and CDR2 FQNNGV. CDR3 amino acids: CASSKPRVRVGTEAFF. The CDR3 DNA sequence: TGTGCCAGCAGCAAACCTCGGGTCAGGGTGGGTACTGAAGCTTTCTTT. Looking up the rest from reference TRBV11-2 and TRBJ1-1 gives the full variable domain: EAGVAQSPRYKIIEKRQSVAFWCNPISGHATLYWYQQILGQGPKLLIQFQNNGVVDDSQLPKDRFSAERLKGVDSTLKIQPAKLEDSAVYLCASSKPRVRVGTEAFFGQGTRLTVV.

This sequence joins TRBV9 and TRBJ1-2, with TRBD1 identical over 9 bases. Per the germline V gene, CDR1 is SGDLS and CDR2 is YYNGEE. The CDR3 length is 15 residues. With 5 bases clipped from V and 1 base from J, the junction kept 6 bases outside the gene matches. The CDR3 nucleotides are TGTGCCAGCAGACTCGGGACAGGGCATAACTATGGCTACACCTTC. It translates to CASRLGTGHNYGYTF.